The 22 T cell receptor beta chains given below trace back to one sample, sequenced in a study of somatic mutations in cytotoxic T cells in rheumatoid arthritis. Here immunoSEQ multiplex PCR was the method, and the copy in TCRdb shows in-frame clones only, minus some. The repertoire consists of around 23,000 clones, with under 75% occurring once and the leading ten covering around 8.9%. The source material was CD8+ T cells sorted from blood. These receptors all stem from a young woman in good health.

This clone was seen only a few times. The rearrangement joins TRBV10-2 to TRBJ1-1, with unresolved D. This CDR3 spans 12 amino acids. Germline CDR1 reads WSHSY; CDR2 reads SAAADI. Trimming pared 9 bases from V and 1 base from J, leaving 9 bases between. CDR3 DNA sequence: TGCGCCAGTATAGGTGGGAACACTGAAGCTTTCTTT. Its protein product is CASIGGNTEAFF.

This clone was seen once. The V gene is TRBV28, the J gene TRBJ2-3; 7 bases fit TRBD1. From germline, CDR1 is MDHEN and CDR2 SYDVKM. CDR3 length: 15 amino acids. The V segment lost 3 bases and the J segment 3 bases; nucleotides outside the gene matches: 6. CDR3 in amino acids: CASSLEQGWTDTQYF. The CDR3 DNA reads TGTGCCAGCAGTTTGGAACAGGGGTGGACAGATACGCAGTATTTT.

The J gene is TRBJ1-1, the V gene TRBV2; D gene ambiguous. CDR3 length: 13 residues. Trimming pared 1 base from V and 6 bases from J, leaving 9 bases between. The V gene's germline CDR1 is SNHLY and CDR2 FYNNEI. CDR3 loop: CASSEEFRPEAFF. In DNA, the CDR3 is TGTGCCAGCAGTGAAGAATTTAGGCCTGAAGCTTTCTTT.

The chain combines TRBV2 with TRBJ2-1; TRBD1 or TRBD2 may be the D gene (7 bases each). Trimming took off 6 bases at V and 5 bases at J, with 20 bases between the two ends. Germline CDR1 SNHLY, CDR2 FYNNEI. The CDR3 contains 16 residues. CDR3 DNA: TGTGCCAGCAGCGCAACAGGGGAGGGGATCCACAATGAGCAGTTCTTC. As protein: CASSATGEGIHNEQFF.

This rearrangement joins TRBV27 to TRBJ1-1; perhaps TRBD1 as D (5 bases). Germline V CDR1 and CDR2: MNHEY, SMNVEV (reference sequence). The CDR3 is 14 amino acids. Trimming removed 2 bases at V and 0 bases at J, with 7 bases between. DNA for the CDR3: TGTGCCAGCAGTTTAGGACAAATGAACACTGAAGCTTTCTTT. Translating it yields CASSLGQMNTEAFF.

The J gene is TRBJ2-5, the V gene TRBV28, with 7 positions matching TRBD1. Germline-derived CDR1 and CDR2 are MDHEN and SYDVKM. The CDR3 length is 14 residues. J lost 3 bases, V lost 5 bases, and 6 bases had no gene match. The CDR3 spells CASSVRDSKETQYF. The CDR3 DNA reads as TGTGCCAGCAGTGTCCGGGACAGTAAAGAGACCCAGTACTTC.

This clone is medium-sized by share. The chain links TRBV19 to TRBJ1-5; possible D gene TRBD1, 6 bases. V lost 1 base and J lost 0, with 13 bases in between. Germline V gene lookup returns CDR1 LNHDA and CDR2 SQIVND (reference sequence). There are 17 residues in the CDR3. CDR3 sequence reads: CASSIGPAGDSNQPQHF. CDR3 nucleotides: TGTGCCAGTAGTATAGGCCCGGCAGGGGATAGCAATCAGCCCCAGCATTTT.

This clone occurred once. V and J are TRBV2 and TRBJ2-2, with D hard to call. Germline CDR1 reads SNHLY; CDR2 reads FYNNEI. This CDR3 comprises 15 residues. V was cut by 3 bases and J by 4 bases, with 12 bases left in between. CDR3 residues: CASSDVDRSTGELFF. Written as DNA, the CDR3 is TGTGCCAGCAGTGATGTCGATAGGAGCACCGGGGAGCTGTTTTTT.

This clone came up a few times. The chain joins TRBV27 to TRBJ1-2, with D possibly being TRBD1 (5 bases). Germline CDR1 and CDR2: MNHEY and SMNVEV (reference sequence). V was shortened by 4 bases and J by 8 bases, with 8 bases between the two germline ends. The CDR3 totals 11 residues. CDR3 loop: CASSSGQGYTF. The CDR3 DNA is TGTGCCAGCAGTTCCGGACAAGGCTACACCTTC.

The chain links TRBV7-9 to TRBJ2-5, with D maybe TRBD2 (6 bases). Trimming stripped 0 bases from V and 0 bases from J, with 8 bases between. CDR1 and CDR2 from the germline V gene are SEHNR and FQNEAQ (reference sequence). The CDR3 covers 15 residues. The DNA of the CDR3 is TGTGCCAGCAGCTTAGCGGGGGGTAACCAAGAGACCCAGTACTTC. Translation gives CASSLAGGNQETQYF.

This clone has more than one count but fewer than ten. The V and J genes are TRBV2 and TRBJ2-7; 7 nucleotides match TRBD2. This CDR3 is 13 amino acids long. The V gene end was trimmed by 4 bases and the J gene end by 4 bases; junction bases not matched to a gene: 4. The germline V gene encodes CDR1 SNHLY and CDR2 FYNNEI. CDR3: CASSVGLQYEQYV. In nucleotides, the CDR3 is TGTGCCAGCAGTGTGGGACTACAGTACGAGCAGTACGTC.

This chain uses TRBV19 with TRBJ1-2, with 7 bases that match TRBD1. Germline CDR1 and CDR2: LNHDA and SQIVND (reference sequence). CDR3 length: 17 residues. Trimming took 5 bases from V and 5 from J; bases not matched to a gene: 17. The chain's CDR3 is CASSQGQAASFVYGYTF. In nucleotides, the CDR3 is TGTGCCAGTAGTCAAGGACAGGCTGCCTCGTTTGTTTATGGCTACACCTTC.

V usage is TRBV5-4 and J usage is TRBJ2-1; D may be TRBD2 (6 bases). Trimming pared 2 bases from V and 0 bases from J, leaving 15 bases between. Germline loops: CDR1 SGHNT, CDR2 YYREEE (reference sequence). The CDR3 length is 17 residues. CDR3 sequence (DNA): TGTGCCAGCAGCTTCGGTGACGGACTACCCTCCTACAATGAGCAGTTCTTC. This encodes CASSFGDGLPSYNEQFF.

The chain joins TRBV29-1 to TRBJ2-1, with TRBD2 matching over 13 bases. Germline CDR1 SQVTM, CDR2 ANQGSEA. V was clipped by 6 bases and J by 0 bases; unmatched bases: 8. CDR3 size: 17 residues. The CDR3 DNA sequence: TGCAGCGTGACCGGGACTAGCGGGGTCGGCTCCTACAATGAGCAGTTCTTC. Residues: CSVTGTSGVGSYNEQFF.

The chain carries TRBV27 and TRBJ2-1; 7 bases fit TRBD1. V lost 5 bases and J lost 15; bases outside the gene matches: 7. There are 11 residues in the CDR3. The germline V gene encodes CDR1 MNHEY and CDR2 SMNVEV (reference sequence). CDR3 protein: CASSQNRGLFF. The CDR3 DNA reads TGTGCCAGCAGTCAGAACAGGGGTCTGTTCTTC.

This clone was seen only a few times. The rearrangement links TRBV7-9 to TRBJ1-2; no definite D call. Trimming removed 5 bases from V and 3 bases from J, with 10 bases in between. CDR3 length equals 13 residues. The V gene's germline CDR1 is SEHNR and CDR2 FQNEAQ (reference sequence). The CDR3 sequence is CASSESTDYGYTF. The CDR3 nucleotides read TGTGCCAGCAGCGAATCAACCGACTATGGCTACACCTTC.

This clone occurred a few times. The chain links TRBV2 to TRBJ1-1, with D unclear. Between the trimmed V and J ends, which lost 6 bases and 3 bases, there was a span of 17 bases. The germline V gene has CDR1 SNHLY and CDR2 FYNNEI. There are 15 residues in the CDR3. CDR3 sequence (DNA): TGTGCCAGCAGATTAGCGTCTTCGGCGGACACTGAAGCTTTCTTT. Amino acids: CASRLASSADTEAFF.

The genes are TRBV6-1 and TRBJ2-7, with a tentative D call TRBD1 (6 bases). The CDR3 has 15 residues. The V gene's germline CDR1 is MNHNS and CDR2 SASEGT. V gave up 3 bases and J gave up 6 bases, with 18 bases separating them. CDR3 sequence reads: CASSDAGTSRREQYF. CDR3 nucleotides: TGTGCCAGCAGTGATGCCGGGACATCCCGCCGCGAGCAGTACTTC.

The V gene is TRBV21-1, the J gene TRBJ1-5. TRBV21-1 corresponds to a pseudogene. The CDR3 spans 16 residues. In nucleotides, the CDR3 is TGTGCCAGCAGCAATCGCCTACATTGGCATCATCAGCCCCAGCATTTT. It specifies CASSNRLHWHHQPQHF.

V is TRBV12-5 and J is TRBJ2-1; tentatively, D is TRBD1 or TRBD2 (5 bases each). The V gene's germline CDR1 is LGHNT and CDR2 FRNRAP. The CDR3 consists of 15 residues. V was trimmed by 5 bases and J by 8 bases, leaving 19 bases between them. CDR3 DNA: TGTGCTAGTGGTCCCCCTGGCAGAGGGGTATATGAGCAGTTCTTC. It codes for CASGPPGRGVYEQFF.

The chain recombines TRBV10-3 with TRBJ2-2; D is unresolved. Germline V gene sequence: CDR1 ENHRY, CDR2 SYGVKD. The CDR3 totals 14 residues. Trimming pared 8 bases from V and 0 bases from J, leaving 10 bases between. The CDR3 DNA is TGTGCCATCGGACCCGAGCCGAACACCGGGGAGCTGTTTTTT. It codes for CAIGPEPNTGELFF.

The V gene is TRBV27, the J gene TRBJ2-7; TRBD2 might be the D (6 bases). The V end lost 4 bases, the J end lost 6 bases, and 16 bases lay between the germline ends. CDR3 length: 14 amino acids. The V gene's germline CDR1 is MNHEY and CDR2 SMNVEV (reference sequence). The CDR3 reads CASSSSPAGIEQYF. The CDR3 region has the DNA TGTGCCAGCAGTTCTAGCCCTGCGGGGATCGAGCAGTACTTC.